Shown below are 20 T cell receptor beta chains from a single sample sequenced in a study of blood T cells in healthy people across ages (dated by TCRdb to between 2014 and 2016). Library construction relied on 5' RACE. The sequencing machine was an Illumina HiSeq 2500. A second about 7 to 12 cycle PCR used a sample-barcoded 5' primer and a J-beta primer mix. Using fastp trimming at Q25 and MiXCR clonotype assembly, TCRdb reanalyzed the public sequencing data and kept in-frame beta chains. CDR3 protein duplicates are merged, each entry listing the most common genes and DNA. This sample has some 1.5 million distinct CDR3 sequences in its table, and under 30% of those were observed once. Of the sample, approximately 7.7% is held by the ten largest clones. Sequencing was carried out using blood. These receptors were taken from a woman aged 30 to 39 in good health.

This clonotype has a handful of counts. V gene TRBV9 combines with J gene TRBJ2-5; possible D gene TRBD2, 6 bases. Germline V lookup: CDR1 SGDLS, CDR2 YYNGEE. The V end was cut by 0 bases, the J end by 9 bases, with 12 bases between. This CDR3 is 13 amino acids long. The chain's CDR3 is CASSVVQTGAQYF. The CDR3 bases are TGTGCCAGCAGCGTAGTCCAGACGGGGGCCCAGTACTTC.

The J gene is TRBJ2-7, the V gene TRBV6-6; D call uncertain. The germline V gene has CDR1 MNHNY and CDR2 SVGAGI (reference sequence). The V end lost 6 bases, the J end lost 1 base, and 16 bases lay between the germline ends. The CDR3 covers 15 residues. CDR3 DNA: TGTGCCAGCAGCCCCGATTTCGTGGGGTCCTACGAGCAGTACTTC. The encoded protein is CASSPDFVGSYEQYF.

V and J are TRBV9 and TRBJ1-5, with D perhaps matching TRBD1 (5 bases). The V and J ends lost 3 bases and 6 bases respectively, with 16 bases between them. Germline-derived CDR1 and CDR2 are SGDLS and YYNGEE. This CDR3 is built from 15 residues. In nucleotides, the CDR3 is TGTGCCAGCAGCGACAGCCCCAGGGTCGGTCAGCCCCAGCATTTT. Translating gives CASSDSPRVGQPQHF.

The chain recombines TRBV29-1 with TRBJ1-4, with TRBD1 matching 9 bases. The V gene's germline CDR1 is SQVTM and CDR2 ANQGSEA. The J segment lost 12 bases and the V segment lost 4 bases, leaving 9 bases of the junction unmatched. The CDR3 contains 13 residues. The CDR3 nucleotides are TGCAGCGTTGCCGGGACAGGGCTCAGGCAACTGTTTTTT. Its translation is CSVAGTGLRQLFF.

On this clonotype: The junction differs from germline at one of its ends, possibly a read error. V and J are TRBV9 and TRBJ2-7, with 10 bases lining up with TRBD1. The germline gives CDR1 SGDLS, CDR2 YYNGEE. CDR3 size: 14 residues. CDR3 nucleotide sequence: TGTGCCAGCGGCGTGGGACAGGGGCCATACGAGCAGTACTTC. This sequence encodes CASGVGQGPYEQYF.

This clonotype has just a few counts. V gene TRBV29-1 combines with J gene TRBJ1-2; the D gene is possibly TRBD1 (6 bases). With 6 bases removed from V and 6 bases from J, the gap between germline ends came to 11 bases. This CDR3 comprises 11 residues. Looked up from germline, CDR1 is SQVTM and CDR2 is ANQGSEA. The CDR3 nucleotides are TGCAGCGTAAGGGGGGGACATGGCTACACCTTC. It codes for CSVRGGHGYTF.

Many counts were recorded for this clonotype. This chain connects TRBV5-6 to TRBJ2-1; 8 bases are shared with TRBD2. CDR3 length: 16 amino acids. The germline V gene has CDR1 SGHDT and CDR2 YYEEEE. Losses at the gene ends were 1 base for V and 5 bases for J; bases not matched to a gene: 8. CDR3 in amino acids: CASSLSAGGINNEQFF. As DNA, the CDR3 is TGTGCCAGCAGCTTGTCCGCGGGGGGTATAAACAATGAGCAGTTCTTC. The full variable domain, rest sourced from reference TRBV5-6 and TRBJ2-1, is DAGVTQSPTHLIKTRGQQVTLRCSPKSGHDTVSWYQQALGQGPQFIFQYYEEEERQRGNFPDRFSGHQFPNYSSELNVNALLLGDSALYLCASSLSAGGINNEQFFGPGTRLTVL.

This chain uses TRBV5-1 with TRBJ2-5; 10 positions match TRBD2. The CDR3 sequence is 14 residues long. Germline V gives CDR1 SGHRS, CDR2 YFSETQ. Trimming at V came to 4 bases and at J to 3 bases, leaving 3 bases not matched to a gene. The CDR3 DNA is TGCGCCAGCAGCATAGGACTAGCGGAAGAGACCCAGTACTTC. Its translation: CASSIGLAEETQYF.

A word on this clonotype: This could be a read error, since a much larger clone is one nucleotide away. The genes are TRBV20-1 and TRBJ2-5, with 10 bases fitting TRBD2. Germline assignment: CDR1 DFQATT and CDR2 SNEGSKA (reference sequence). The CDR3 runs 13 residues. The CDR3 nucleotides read TGCAGGGCCAGGGGGTCTAGCGGGAGAGAGCAGTACTTC. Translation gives CRARGSSGREQYF.

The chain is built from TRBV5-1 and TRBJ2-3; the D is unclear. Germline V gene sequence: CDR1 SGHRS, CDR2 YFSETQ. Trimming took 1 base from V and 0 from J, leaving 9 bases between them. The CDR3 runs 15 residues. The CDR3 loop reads CASSLTSTSTDTQYF. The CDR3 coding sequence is TGCGCCAGCAGCTTGACTTCCACTAGCACAGATACGCAGTATTTT.

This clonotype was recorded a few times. CDR3 loop: CASSGGRASVPSSYNEQFF. CDR3 coding DNA: TGTGCCAGCAGCGGAGGCCGGGCTAGCGTCCCGAGCTCCTACAATGAGCAGTTCTTC. The V gene is TRBV11-2, the J gene TRBJ2-1; D possibly corresponds to TRBD2 (6 bases). The germline V gene has CDR1 SGHAT and CDR2 FQNNGV. CDR3 length: 19 amino acids. Deletions cut 5 bases from V and 0 bases from J, with 23 bases between.

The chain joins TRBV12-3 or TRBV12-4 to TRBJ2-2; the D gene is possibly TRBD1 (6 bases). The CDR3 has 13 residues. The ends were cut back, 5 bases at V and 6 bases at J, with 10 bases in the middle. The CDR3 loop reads CASSQQGPGELFF. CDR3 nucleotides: TGTGCCAGCAGTCAACAGGGTCCCGGGGAGCTGTTTTTT.

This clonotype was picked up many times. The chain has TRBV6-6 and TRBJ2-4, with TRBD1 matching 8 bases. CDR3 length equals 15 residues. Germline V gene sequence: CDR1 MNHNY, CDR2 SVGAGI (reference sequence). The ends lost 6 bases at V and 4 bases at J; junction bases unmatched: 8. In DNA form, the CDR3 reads TGTGCCAGCAGCCCCCCGACAGGGGAAAAAAACATTCAGTACTTC. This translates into CASSPPTGEKNIQYF.

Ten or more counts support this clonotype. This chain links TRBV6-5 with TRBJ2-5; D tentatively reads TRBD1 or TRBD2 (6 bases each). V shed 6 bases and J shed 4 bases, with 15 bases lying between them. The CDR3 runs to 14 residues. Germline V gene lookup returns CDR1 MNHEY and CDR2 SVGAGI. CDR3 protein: CASSRDKGGETQYF. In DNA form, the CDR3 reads TGTGCCAGCAGCCGGGACAAGGGAGGAGAGACCCAGTACTTC.

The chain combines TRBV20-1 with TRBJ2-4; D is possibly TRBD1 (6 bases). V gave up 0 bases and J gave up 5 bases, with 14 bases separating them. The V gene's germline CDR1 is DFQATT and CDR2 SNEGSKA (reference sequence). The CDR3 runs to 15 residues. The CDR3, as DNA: TGCAGTGCTAGAGATGTGGGGGCCCGAGAAAACATTCAGTACTTC. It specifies CSARDVGARENIQYF.

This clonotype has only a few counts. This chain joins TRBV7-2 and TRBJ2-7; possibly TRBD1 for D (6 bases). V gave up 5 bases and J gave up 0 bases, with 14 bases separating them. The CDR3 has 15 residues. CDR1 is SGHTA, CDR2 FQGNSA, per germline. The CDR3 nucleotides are TGTGCCAGCAGCAACGACAGGAGACCCTCCTACGAGCAGTACTTC. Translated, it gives CASSNDRRPSYEQYF.

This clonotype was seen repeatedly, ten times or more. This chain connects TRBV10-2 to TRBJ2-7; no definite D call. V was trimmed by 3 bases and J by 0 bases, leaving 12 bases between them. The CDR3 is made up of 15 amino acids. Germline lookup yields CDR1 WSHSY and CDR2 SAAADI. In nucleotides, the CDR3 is TGCGCCAGCAGTGACAAAGCACTTTCCTCCTACGAGCAGTACTTC. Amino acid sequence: CASSDKALSSYEQYF.

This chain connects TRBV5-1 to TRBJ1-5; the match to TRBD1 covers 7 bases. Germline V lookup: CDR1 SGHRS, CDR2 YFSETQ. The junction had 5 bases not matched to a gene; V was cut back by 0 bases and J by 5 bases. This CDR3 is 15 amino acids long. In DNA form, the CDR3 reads TGCGCCAGCAGCTTGGACAGGGGAGGCGATCAGCCCCAGCATTTT. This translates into CASSLDRGGDQPQHF.

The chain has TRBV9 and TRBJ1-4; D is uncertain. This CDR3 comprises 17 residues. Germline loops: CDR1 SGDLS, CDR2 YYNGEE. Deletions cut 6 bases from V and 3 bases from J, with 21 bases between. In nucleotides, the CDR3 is TGTGCCAGCATCTGCGGATTGCATCTACCATCTAATGAAAAACTGTTTTTT. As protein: CASICGLHLPSNEKLFF. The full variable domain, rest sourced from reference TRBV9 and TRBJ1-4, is DSGVTQTPKHLITATGQRVTLRCSPRSGDLSVYWYQQSLDQGLQFLIQYYNGEERAKGNILERFSAQQFPDLHSELNLSSLELGDSALYFCASICGLHLPSNEKLFFGSGTQLSVL.

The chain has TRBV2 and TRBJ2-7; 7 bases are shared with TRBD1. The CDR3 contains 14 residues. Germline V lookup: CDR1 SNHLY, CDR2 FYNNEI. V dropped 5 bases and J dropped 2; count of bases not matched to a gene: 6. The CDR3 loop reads CASSQGQVAYEQYF. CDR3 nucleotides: TGTGCCAGCAGTCAAGGACAGGTCGCCTACGAGCAGTACTTC.